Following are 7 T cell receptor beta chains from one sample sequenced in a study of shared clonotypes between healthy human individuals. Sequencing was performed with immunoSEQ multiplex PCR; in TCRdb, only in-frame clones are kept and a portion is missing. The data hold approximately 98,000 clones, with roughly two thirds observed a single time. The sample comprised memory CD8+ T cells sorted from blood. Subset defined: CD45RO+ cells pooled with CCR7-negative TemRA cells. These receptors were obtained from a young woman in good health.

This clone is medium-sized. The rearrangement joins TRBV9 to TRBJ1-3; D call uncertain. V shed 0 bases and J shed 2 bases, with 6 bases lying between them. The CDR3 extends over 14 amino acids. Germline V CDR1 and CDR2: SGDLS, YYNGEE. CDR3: CASSVVGTGNTIYF. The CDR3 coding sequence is TGTGCCAGCAGCGTAGTAGGGACTGGAAACACCATATATTTT.

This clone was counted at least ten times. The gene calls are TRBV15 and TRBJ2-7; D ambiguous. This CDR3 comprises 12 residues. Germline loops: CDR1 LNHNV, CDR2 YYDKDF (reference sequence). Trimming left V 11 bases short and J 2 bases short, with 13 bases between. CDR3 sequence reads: CALTVWAYEQYF. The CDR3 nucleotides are TGTGCCCTAACGGTTTGGGCCTACGAGCAGTACTTC.

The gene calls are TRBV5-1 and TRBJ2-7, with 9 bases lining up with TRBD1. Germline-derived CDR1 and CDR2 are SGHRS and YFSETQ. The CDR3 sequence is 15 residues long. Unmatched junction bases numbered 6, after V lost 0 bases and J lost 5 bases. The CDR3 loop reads CASSLGDRDFHEQYF. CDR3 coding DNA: TGCGCCAGCAGCTTGGGGGACAGGGATTTCCACGAGCAGTACTTC.

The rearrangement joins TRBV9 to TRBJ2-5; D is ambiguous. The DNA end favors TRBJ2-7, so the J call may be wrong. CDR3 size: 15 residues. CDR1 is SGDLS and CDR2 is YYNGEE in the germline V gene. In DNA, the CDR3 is TGTGCCAGCAGCTCGGCGGACCAGGCTTCCTACGAGCAGTACTTC. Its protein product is CASSSADQASYEQYF.

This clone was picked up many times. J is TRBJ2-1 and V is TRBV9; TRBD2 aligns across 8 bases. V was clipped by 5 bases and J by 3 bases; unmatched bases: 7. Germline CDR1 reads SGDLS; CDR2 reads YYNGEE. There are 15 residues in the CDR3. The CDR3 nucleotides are TGTGCCAGCAGTGTTTATGCGGGAGGCTACAATGAGCAGTTCTTC. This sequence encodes CASSVYAGGYNEQFF.

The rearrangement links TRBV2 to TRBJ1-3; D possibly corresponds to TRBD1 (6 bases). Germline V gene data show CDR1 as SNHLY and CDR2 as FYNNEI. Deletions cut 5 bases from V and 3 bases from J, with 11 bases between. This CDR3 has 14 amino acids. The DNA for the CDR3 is TGTGCCAGCAGTCAGGGGAGGCTTGGAAACACCATATATTTT. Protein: CASSQGRLGNTIYF.

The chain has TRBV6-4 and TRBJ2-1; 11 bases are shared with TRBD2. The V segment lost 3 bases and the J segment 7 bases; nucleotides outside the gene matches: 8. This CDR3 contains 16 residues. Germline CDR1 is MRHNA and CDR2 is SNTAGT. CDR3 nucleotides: TGTGCCAGCAGTGAGTTCGGTACTAGCGGGAGTAATGAGCAGTTCTTC. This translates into CASSEFGTSGSNEQFF.